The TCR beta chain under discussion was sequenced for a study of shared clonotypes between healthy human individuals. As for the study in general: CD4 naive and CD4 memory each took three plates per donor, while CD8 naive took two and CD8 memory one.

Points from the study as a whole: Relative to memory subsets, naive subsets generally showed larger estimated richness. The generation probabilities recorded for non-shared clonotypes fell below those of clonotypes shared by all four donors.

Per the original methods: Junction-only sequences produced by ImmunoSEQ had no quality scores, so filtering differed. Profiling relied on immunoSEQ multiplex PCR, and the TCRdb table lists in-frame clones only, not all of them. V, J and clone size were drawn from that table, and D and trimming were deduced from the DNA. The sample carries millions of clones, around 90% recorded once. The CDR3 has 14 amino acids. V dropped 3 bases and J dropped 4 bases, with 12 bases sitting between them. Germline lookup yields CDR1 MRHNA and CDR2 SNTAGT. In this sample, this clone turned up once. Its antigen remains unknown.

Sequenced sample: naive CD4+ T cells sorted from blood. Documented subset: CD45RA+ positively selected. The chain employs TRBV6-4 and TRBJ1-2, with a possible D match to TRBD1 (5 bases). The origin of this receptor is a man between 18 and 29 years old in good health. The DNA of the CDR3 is TGTGCCAGCAGTGAGGTGGGGGGTTCCTATGGCTACACCTTC. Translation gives CASSEVGGSYGYTF.